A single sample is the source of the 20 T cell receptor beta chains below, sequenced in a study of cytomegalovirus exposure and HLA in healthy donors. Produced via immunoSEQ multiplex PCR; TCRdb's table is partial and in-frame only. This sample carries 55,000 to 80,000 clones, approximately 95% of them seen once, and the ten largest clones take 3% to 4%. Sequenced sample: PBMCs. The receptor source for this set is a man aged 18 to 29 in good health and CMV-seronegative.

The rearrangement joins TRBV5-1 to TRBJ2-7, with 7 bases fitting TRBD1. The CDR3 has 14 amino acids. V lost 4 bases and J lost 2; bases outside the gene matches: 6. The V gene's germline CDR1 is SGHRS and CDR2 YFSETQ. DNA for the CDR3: TGCGCCAGCAGCCTAGGGGGACAGACCTACGAGCAGTACTTC. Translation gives CASSLGGQTYEQYF. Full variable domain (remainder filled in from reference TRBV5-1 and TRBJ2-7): KAGVTQTPRYLIKTRGQQVTLSCSPISGHRSVSWYQQTPGQGLQFLFEYFSETQRNKGNFPGRFSGRQFSNSRSEMNVSTLELGDSALYLCASSLGGQTYEQYFGPGTRLTVT.

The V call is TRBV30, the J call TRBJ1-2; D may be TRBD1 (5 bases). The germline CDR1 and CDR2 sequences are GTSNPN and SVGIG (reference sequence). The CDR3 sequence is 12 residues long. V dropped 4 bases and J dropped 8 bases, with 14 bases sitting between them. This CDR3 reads CAWTQGQEGYTF. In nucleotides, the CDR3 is TGTGCCTGGACGCAGGGCCAAGAGGGCTACACCTTC.

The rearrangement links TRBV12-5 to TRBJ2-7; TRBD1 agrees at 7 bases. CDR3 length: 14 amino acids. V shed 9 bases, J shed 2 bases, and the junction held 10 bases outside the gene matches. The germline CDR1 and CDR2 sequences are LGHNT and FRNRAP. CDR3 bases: TGTGCTAGCGCCGAGGGACAGATAACCTACGAGCAGTACTTC. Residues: CASAEGQITYEQYF. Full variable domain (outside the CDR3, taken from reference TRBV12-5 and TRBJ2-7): DARVTQTPRHKVTEMGQEVTMRCQPILGHNTVFWYRQTMMQGLELLAYFRNRAPLDDSGMPKDRFSAEMPDATLATLKIQPSEPRDSAVYFCASAEGQITYEQYFGPGTRLTVT.

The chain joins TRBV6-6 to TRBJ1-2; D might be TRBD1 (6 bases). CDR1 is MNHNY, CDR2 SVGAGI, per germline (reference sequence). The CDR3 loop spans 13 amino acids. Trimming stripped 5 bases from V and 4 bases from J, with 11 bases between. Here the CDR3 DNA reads TGTGCCAGCAGTCCCGGGGGGCCCTATGGCTACACCTTC. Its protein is CASSPGGPYGYTF.

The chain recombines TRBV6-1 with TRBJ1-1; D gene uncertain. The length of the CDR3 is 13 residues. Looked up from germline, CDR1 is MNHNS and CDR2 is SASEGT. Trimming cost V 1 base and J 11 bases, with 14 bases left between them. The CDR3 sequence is CASSEGVEREAFF. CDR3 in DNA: TGTGCCAGCAGTGAAGGGGTGGAAAGGGAGGCTTTCTTT.

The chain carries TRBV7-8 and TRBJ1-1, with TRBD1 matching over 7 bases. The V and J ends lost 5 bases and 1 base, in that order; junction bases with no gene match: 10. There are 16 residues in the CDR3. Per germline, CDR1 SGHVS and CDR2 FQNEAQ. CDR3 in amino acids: CASSPGGIGANTEAFF. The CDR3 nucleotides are TGTGCCAGCAGCCCAGGGGGGATCGGGGCGAACACTGAAGCTTTCTTT.

CDR3 loop: CASSAGSQGAVNYGYTF. For the CDR3, the DNA is TGTGCCAGCAGCGCTGGTTCCCAGGGGGCGGTGAACTATGGCTACACCTTC. V and J are TRBV9 and TRBJ1-2; 8 bases agree with TRBD1. The CDR3 spans 17 residues. With V trimmed by 3 bases and J by 2 bases, 12 bases remained unmatched. Germline-derived CDR1 and CDR2 are SGDLS and YYNGEE.

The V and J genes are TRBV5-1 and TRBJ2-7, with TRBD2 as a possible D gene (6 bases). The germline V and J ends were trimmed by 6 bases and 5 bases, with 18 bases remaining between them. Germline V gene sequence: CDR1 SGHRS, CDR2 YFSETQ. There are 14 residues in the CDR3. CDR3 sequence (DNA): TGCGCCAGCACCCCTCAGGGACTCGGGGACGAGCAGTACTTC. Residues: CASTPQGLGDEQYF.

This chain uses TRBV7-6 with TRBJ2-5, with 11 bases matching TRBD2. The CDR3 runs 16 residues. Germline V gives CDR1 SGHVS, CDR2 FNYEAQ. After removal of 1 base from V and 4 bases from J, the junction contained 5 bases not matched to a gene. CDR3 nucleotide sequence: TGTGCCAGCAGCTTAGTTAGCGGGGGGGTTGGAGAGACCCAGTACTTC. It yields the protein CASSLVSGGVGETQYF.

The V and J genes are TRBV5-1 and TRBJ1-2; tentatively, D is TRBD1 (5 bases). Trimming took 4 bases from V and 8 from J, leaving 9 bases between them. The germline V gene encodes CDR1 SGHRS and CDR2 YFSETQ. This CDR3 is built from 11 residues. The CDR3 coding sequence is TGCGCCAGCAGCACGGACAACGGCTACACCTTC. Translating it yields CASSTDNGYTF.

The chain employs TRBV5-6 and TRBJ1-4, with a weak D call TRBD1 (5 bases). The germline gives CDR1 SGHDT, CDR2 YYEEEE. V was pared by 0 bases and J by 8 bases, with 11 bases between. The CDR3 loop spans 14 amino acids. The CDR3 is CASSLEGVGEKLFF. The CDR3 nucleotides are TGTGCCAGCAGCTTGGAAGGGGTTGGGGAAAAACTGTTTTTT.

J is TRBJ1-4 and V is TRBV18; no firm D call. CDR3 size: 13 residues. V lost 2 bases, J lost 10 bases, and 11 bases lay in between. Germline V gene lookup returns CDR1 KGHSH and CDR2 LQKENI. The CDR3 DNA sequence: TGTGCCAGCTCACCATTCTATCTCGGAAAACTGTTTTTT. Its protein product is CASSPFYLGKLFF. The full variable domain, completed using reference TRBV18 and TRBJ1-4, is NAGVMQNPRHLVRRRGQEARLRCSPMKGHSHVYWYRQLPEEGLKFMVYLQKENIIDESGMPKERFSAEFPKEGPSILRIQQVVRGDSAAYFCASSPFYLGKLFFGSGTQLSVL.

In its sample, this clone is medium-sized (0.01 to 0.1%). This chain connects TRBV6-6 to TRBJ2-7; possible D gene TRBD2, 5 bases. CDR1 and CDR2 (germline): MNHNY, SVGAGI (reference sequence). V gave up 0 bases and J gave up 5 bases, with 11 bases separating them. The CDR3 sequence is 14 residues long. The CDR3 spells CASSYSSESHEQYF. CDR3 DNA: TGTGCCAGCAGTTACTCTAGCGAATCCCACGAGCAGTACTTC.

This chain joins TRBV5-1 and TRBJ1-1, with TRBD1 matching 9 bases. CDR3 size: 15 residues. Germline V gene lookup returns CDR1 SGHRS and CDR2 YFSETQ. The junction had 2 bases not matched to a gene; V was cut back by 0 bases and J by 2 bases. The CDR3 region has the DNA TGCGCCAGCAGCTTGGGGGACAGGGACAACACTGAAGCTTTCTTT. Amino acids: CASSLGDRDNTEAFF.

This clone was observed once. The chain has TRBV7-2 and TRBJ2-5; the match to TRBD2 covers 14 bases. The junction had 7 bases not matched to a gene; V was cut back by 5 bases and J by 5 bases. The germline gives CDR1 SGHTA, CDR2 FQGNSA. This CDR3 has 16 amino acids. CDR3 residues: CASSVTSGGAFETQYF. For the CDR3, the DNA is TGTGCCAGCAGCGTGACTAGCGGGGGGGCCTTCGAGACCCAGTACTTC.

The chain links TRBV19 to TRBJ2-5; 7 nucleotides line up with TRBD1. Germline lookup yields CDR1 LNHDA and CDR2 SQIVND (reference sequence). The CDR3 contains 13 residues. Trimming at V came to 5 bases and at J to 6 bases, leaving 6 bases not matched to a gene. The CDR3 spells CASSGTAWKTQYF. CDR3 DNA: TGTGCCAGTAGTGGGACAGCTTGGAAGACCCAGTACTTC. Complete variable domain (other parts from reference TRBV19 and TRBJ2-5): DGGITQSPKYLFRKEGQNVTLSCEQNLNHDAMYWYRQDPGQGLRLIYYSQIVNDFQKGDIAEGYSVSREKKESFPLTVTSAQKNPTAFYLCASSGTAWKTQYFGPGTRLLVL.

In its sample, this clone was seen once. The CDR3 reads CASSEAQFDRFYEQYF. The DNA for the CDR3 is TGTGCCAGCAGTGAAGCGCAATTTGACAGATTCTACGAGCAGTACTTC. This chain uses TRBV6-1 with TRBJ2-7; D may be TRBD1 (5 bases). CDR1 and CDR2 from the germline V gene are MNHNS and SASEGT. Trimming pared 0 bases from V and 3 bases from J, leaving 15 bases between. There are 16 residues in the CDR3.

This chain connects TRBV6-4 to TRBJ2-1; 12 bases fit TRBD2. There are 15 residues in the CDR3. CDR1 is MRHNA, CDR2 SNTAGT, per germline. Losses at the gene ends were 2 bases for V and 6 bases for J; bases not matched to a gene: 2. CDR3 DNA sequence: TGTGCCAGCAGTGACGGACTAGCGGGGCCCAATGAGCAGTTCTTC. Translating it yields CASSDGLAGPNEQFF.

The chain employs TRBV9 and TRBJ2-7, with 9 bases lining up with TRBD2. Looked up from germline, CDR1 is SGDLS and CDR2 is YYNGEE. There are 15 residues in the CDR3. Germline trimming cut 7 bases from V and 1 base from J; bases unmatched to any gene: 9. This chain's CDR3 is CASSVSGGQSYEQYF. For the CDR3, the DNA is TGTGCCAGCTCCGTTAGCGGGGGTCAATCCTACGAGCAGTACTTC. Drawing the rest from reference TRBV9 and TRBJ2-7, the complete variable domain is DSGVTQTPKHLITATGQRVTLRCSPRSGDLSVYWYQQSLDQGLQFLIQYYNGEERAKGNILERFSAQQFPDLHSELNLSSLELGDSALYFCASSVSGGQSYEQYFGPGTRLTVT.

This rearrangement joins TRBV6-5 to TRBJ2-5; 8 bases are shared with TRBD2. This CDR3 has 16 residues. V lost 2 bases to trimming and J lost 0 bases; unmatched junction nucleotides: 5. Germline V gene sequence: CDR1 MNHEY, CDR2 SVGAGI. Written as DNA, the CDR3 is TGTGCCAGCAGTTACAGGGCTAGCGGGTACCAAGAGACCCAGTACTTC. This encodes CASSYRASGYQETQYF.